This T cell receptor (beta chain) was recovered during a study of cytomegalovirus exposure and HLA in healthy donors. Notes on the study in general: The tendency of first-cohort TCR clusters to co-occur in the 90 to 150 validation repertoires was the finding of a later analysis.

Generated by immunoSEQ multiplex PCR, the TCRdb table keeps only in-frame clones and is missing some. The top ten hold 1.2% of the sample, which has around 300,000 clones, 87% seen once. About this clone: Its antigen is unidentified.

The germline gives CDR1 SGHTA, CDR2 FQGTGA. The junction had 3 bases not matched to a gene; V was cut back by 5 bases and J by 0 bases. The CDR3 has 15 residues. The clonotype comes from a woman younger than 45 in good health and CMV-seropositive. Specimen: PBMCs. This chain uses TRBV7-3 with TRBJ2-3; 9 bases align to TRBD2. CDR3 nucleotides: TGTGCCAGCAGCATACTAGCGGGTAGCACAGATACGCAGTATTTT. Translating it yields CASSILAGSTDTQYF.